Shown below are 23 T cell receptor beta chains from a single sample sequenced in a study of breast tumors, draining lymph nodes, adjacent tissues. TCRdb processed the multiplex PCR reads anew with MiXCR; each CDR3 protein has one entry. The table has about 14,000 distinct CDR3 sequences, around 55% seen once. The sample comprised tumor-adjacent breast tissue. The receptor set was obtained from a female donor with breast cancer. Some clones in this sample may be carry-over from other donors' samples.

J is TRBJ1-5 and V is TRBV24-1; D not certain. V was cut by 4 bases and J by 6 bases, with 12 bases left in between. From germline, CDR1 is KGHDR and CDR2 SFDVKD. CDR3 size: 14 residues. The CDR3 DNA sequence: TGTGCCACCAGTGAGCCGGGCTCTAGTCAGCCCCAGCATTTT. It is translated as CATSEPGSSQPQHF.

Remarks on this clonotype: It is likely a read error, because the conserved phenylalanine at the end of the CDR3 is missing. The chain employs TRBV7-9 and TRBJ2-7; tentative D call: TRBD2 (5 bases). The germline CDR1 and CDR2 sequences are SEHNR and FQNEAQ (reference sequence). V lost 4 bases to trimming and J lost 6 bases, with 16 bases between them. The length of the CDR3 is 14 residues. This CDR3 is CASSSDLRALEQYL. The CDR3 region has the DNA TGTGCCAGCAGCTCGGACTTACGAGCCCTCGAGCAGTACCTC.

This clonotype was detected many times. The V and J genes are TRBV5-6 and TRBJ1-2; D is unresolved. CDR1 and CDR2 (germline): SGHDT, YYEEEE. The V end was cut by 1 base, the J end by 7 bases, with 17 bases between. The CDR3 has 15 amino acids. CDR3 loop: CASSLNQGVLGGYTF. The CDR3 DNA sequence: TGTGCCAGCAGCTTGAATCAAGGAGTACTTGGTGGCTACACCTTC.

Comments on this clonotype: One end of the junction does not line up with germline, which may come from a read error. This CDR3 reads CASESRDGGETQYF. In nucleotides, the CDR3 is TGCGCCAGCGAGAGCAGGGACGGCGGAGAGACCCAGTACTTC. The V and J genes are TRBV3-1 and TRBJ2-5; D might be TRBD1 or TRBD2, each matching 5 bases. This CDR3 comprises 14 residues. CDR1 is LGHDT and CDR2 is YNNKEL in the germline V gene (reference sequence).

The table lists this clonotype with a few counts. The gene calls are TRBV7-9 and TRBJ2-7; 12 bases are a match to TRBD2. The CDR3 covers 17 residues. Germline trimming cut 5 bases from V and 7 bases from J; bases unmatched to any gene: 15. Germline CDR1 reads SEHNR; CDR2 reads FQNEAQ (reference sequence). The CDR3 loop is CASSRPLLAGGPGEQYF. In DNA form, the CDR3 reads TGTGCCAGCAGCCGGCCTCTTCTAGCGGGAGGGCCGGGGGAGCAGTACTTC.

This clonotype qualifies as medium-sized. A much larger clone is a single base away; this may be a read error. This chain uses TRBV20-1 with TRBJ2-7, with unresolved D. The CDR3 is 13 residues long. CDR1 DFQATT and CDR2 SNEGSKA come from the germline V gene (reference sequence). The CDR3 sequence is CNARDDWSYEQYF. DNA for the CDR3: TGCAATGCTAGAGATGACTGGAGCTACGAGCAGTACTTC.

The CDR3 sequence is CATSDPATGYSDTQYF. In nucleotides, the CDR3 is TGTGCCACCAGTGACCCTGCGACAGGTTACTCAGATACGCAGTATTTT. This sequence joins TRBV24-1 and TRBJ2-3, with D perhaps matching TRBD1 (6 bases). The CDR3 length is 16 residues. Trimming shortened V by 4 bases and J by 4 bases, and 17 bases separated the two germline ends. Germline V gives CDR1 KGHDR, CDR2 SFDVKD.

This clonotype was counted between two and nine times. The chain combines TRBV19 with TRBJ1-2; D unresolved. Germline loops: CDR1 LNHDA, CDR2 SQIVND (reference sequence). The ends were cut back, 2 bases at V and 8 bases at J, with 6 bases in the middle. This CDR3 spans 11 amino acids. The CDR3 coding sequence is TGTGCCAGTAGTATAAGGGCGGGCTACACCTTC. Its translation: CASSIRAGYTF.

Notes on this clonotype: A much larger clone differs from this one at a single base, so this may be a read error. This chain connects TRBV2 to TRBJ1-1; D is unresolved. Germline V lookup: CDR1 SNHLY, CDR2 FYNNEI. Trimming took off 2 bases at V and 4 bases at J, with 11 bases between the two ends. This CDR3 has 14 residues. The CDR3, as DNA: TGTGCCAGCAGTGAATCGACGATGATCACTGAAGCTTTCTTT. Translation gives CASSESTMITEAFF. The whole variable domain, filled in from reference TRBV2 and TRBJ1-1, reads EPEVTQTPSHQVTQMGQEVILRCVPISNHLYFYWYRQILGQKVEFLVSFYNNEISEKSEIFDDQFSVERPDGSNFTLKIRSTKLEDSAMYFCASSESTMITEAFFGQGTRLTVV.

This clonotype was observed many times. The chain links TRBV19 to TRBJ2-3; 7 positions agree with TRBD2. The CDR3 has 17 amino acids. The germline V gene has CDR1 LNHDA and CDR2 SQIVND (reference sequence). V lost 5 bases, J lost 2 bases, and 13 bases stayed unmatched. The CDR3 sequence is CASSPPAGVPHTDTQYF. The CDR3 DNA sequence: TGTGCCAGTAGTCCCCCCGCGGGGGTCCCACACACAGATACGCAGTATTTT.

The sample holds a few counts of this clonotype. The gene calls are TRBV7-9 and TRBJ2-2, with 9 bases fitting TRBD1. The V gene's germline CDR1 is SEHNR and CDR2 FQNEAQ (reference sequence). This CDR3 comprises 15 residues. J lost 7 bases, V lost 6 bases, and 9 bases had no gene match. The CDR3 coding sequence is TGTGCCAGCAGGCAGACAGGGGGAAATGACGGGGAGCTGTTTTTT. It encodes CASRQTGGNDGELFF.

This clonotype is termed large. The chain joins TRBV20-1 to TRBJ2-7; 12 nucleotides align to TRBD2. The J segment lost 4 bases and the V segment lost 2 bases, leaving 9 bases of the junction unmatched. Per germline, CDR1 DFQATT and CDR2 SNEGSKA (reference sequence). The CDR3 has 16 residues. The CDR3: CSARPASGRAGYEQYF. The CDR3 DNA reads as TGCAGTGCTAGACCCGCTAGCGGGAGGGCGGGATACGAGCAGTACTTC.

This clonotype was recorded many times. V usage is TRBV28 and J usage is TRBJ2-3; D is ambiguous. V lost 6 bases, J lost 11 bases, and 18 bases lay in between. This CDR3 spans 13 amino acids. Germline values: CDR1 MDHEN, CDR2 SYDVKM. The CDR3 region is CASSPGADVQQYF. The CDR3 nucleotides are TGTGCCAGCAGCCCTGGAGCTGACGTACAGCAGTATTTT.

This chain connects TRBV11-2 to TRBJ2-3; D not resolved. Trimming removed 0 bases at V and 5 bases at J, with 6 bases between. Germline CDR1 is SGHAT and CDR2 is FQNNGV. This CDR3 has 13 residues. CDR3 residues: CASSLDPLDTQYF. The CDR3 DNA follows: TGTGCCAGCAGCTTAGACCCTTTAGATACGCAGTATTTT.

The table lists this clonotype with many counts. A much larger clone lies one base from this, so it may be a read error. The rearrangement joins TRBV6-1 to TRBJ1-2, with D possibly TRBD1 on 6 matching bases. The CDR3 consists of 14 residues. CDR1 MNHNS and CDR2 SASEGT come from the germline V gene. The CDR3: CASSQADSNYGYTF. For the CDR3, the DNA is TGTGCCAGCAGTCAAGCGGACAGTAACTATGGCTACACCTTC.

The chain employs TRBV14 and TRBJ2-7, with a tentative D call TRBD2 (6 bases). Germline-derived CDR1 and CDR2 are SGHDN and FVKESK. V shed 2 bases and J shed 6 bases, with 8 bases lying between them. The CDR3 length is 12 residues. CDR3 DNA sequence: TGTGCCAGCAGCCAATGGGGAGGCGAGCAGTACTTC. As protein: CASSQWGGEQYF. The complete variable domain, with remaining parts taken from reference TRBV14 and TRBJ2-7, reads EAGVTQFPSHSVIEKGQTVTLRCDPISGHDNLYWYRRVMGKEIKFLLHFVKESKQDESGMPNNRFLAERTGGTYSTLKVQPAELEDSGVYFCASSQWGGEQYFGPGTRLTVT.

This clonotype has a count of ten or more. The chain is built from TRBV6-1 and TRBJ1-5; D unresolved. This CDR3 comprises 13 residues. Trimming pared 2 bases from V and 7 bases from J, leaving 9 bases between. CDR1 and CDR2 from the germline V gene are MNHNS and SASEGT. CDR3 nucleotides: TGTGCCAGCAGTGAAATGTTGGAACAGCCCCAGCATTTT. Its translation: CASSEMLEQPQHF.

Of note for this clonotype: The germline gene is not matched at one end of the junction; a read error may be the cause. The chain couples TRBV4-1 to TRBJ2-1; 10 bases align to TRBD2. From germline, CDR1 is MGHRA and CDR2 YSYEKL. This CDR3 region has 16 residues. DNA of the CDR3: TGCGCCAGCAGCCAAGCCAGCGGGGGGGCCTACAGTGAGCAGTTCTTC. It encodes CASSQASGGAYSEQFF.

V is TRBV19 and J is TRBJ1-4; possibly TRBD1 for D (6 bases). CDR1 and CDR2 (germline): LNHDA, SQIVND (reference sequence). The CDR3 is made up of 16 amino acids. V lost 4 bases, J lost 0 bases, and 12 bases lay in between. This CDR3 reads CASSTLDRATNEKLFF. CDR3 coding DNA: TGTGCCAGTAGTACCTTGGACAGAGCAACTAATGAAAAACTGTTTTTT. Combining the CDR3 with reference TRBV19 and TRBJ1-4 gives the whole variable domain DGGITQSPKYLFRKEGQNVTLSCEQNLNHDAMYWYRQDPGQGLRLIYYSQIVNDFQKGDIAEGYSVSREKKESFPLTVTSAQKNPTAFYLCASSTLDRATNEKLFFGSGTQLSVL.

This clonotype was seen once. One junction end does not reproduce the germline sequence, and a read error may be involved. CDR3 amino acids: CVSSPLGGRTEAFF. The CDR3 DNA is TGTGTCAGCAGCCCCCTGGGGGGGCGCACTGAAGCTTTCTTT. The chain uses TRBV9 and TRBJ1-1; weak D call: TRBD1 (6 bases). CDR3 length: 14 residues. Germline V gene data show CDR1 as SGDLS and CDR2 as YYNGEE.

This clonotype qualifies as medium-sized. The rearrangement joins TRBV11-2 to TRBJ2-4, with D hard to call. The CDR3 extends over 14 amino acids. Trimming cost V 3 bases and J 8 bases, with 14 bases left between them. The germline V gene encodes CDR1 SGHAT and CDR2 FQNNGV. The CDR3 region is CASSLDGPLDIQYF. The DNA of the CDR3 is TGTGCCAGCAGCTTGGACGGGCCACTCGACATTCAGTACTTC.

Many counts were recorded for this clonotype. The chain joins TRBV6-5 to TRBJ2-2; 7 bases align to TRBD2. Germline V gene data show CDR1 as MNHEY and CDR2 as SVGAGI. The CDR3 is 15 amino acids. V was pared by 5 bases and J by 0 bases, with 3 bases of the junction left unmatched. Here the CDR3 reads CASSGRGTNTGELFF. The CDR3 DNA sequence: TGTGCCAGCAGTGGGAGGGGCACGAACACCGGGGAGCTGTTTTTT.

Turning to this clonotype: The junction departs from the called germline gene at one end, perhaps through a read error. CDR3 DNA: TGTGCCATCATTAGAGGGGACTCCTACGATGAGCAGTTCTTC. Its translation is CAIIRGDSYDEQFF. The V and J genes are TRBV10-3 and TRBJ2-1, with D perhaps matching TRBD2 (6 bases). The CDR3 is made up of 14 amino acids. Germline V gives CDR1 ENHRY, CDR2 SYGVKD.